This TCR beta chain was retrieved from a study of blood T cell repertoires in COVID-19. Study at large: Some COVID-19 samples were acute and others convalescent; all came from the United States, Italy and Spain. Sources were T cells, B-cell-depleted T cells, or PBMCs; the material itself was cDNA or gDNA.

The CDR3 consists of 12 residues. V dropped 5 bases and J dropped 15 bases, with 17 bases sitting between them. Germline lookup yields CDR1 MDHEN and CDR2 SYDVKM. In the source study's methods: From reference gene primer amplification, estimates of nucleated cell counts were derived. Repertoires were generated with immunoSEQ multiplex PCR, while TCRdb's copy carries only in-frame clones and drops some. V, J and clone size were drawn from that table, and D and trimming were deduced from the DNA. This table holds about 210,000 clones, about four fifths found once. Researchers sorted participants into cohorts using their self-reported clinical history.

The specimen sequenced was PBMCs or T cells enriched from blood (not recorded which). The sequence was obtained from a woman aged 45-65 years with acute COVID-19. The chain employs TRBV28 and TRBJ1-5; tentative D call: TRBD1 (5 bases). CDR3 sequence reads: CASSAPGGVVHF. CDR3 DNA sequence: TGTGCCAGCAGTGCTCCGGGAGGGGTGGTGCATTTT.